These 16 T cell receptor beta chains were sequenced from one sample in a study of cytomegalovirus exposure and HLA in healthy donors. The primer mix had 60 Vbeta and 13 Jbeta primers. Measured with immunoSEQ multiplex PCR; TCRdb has only the in-frame clones, and not every one. The profile shows around 94,000 clones, roughly 76% of them singletons. Sequencing was carried out using PBMCs. These receptors were obtained from a woman between 55 and 75 years old in good health and CMV-seropositive.

This clone was detected a few times. The rearrangement links TRBV4-1 to TRBJ1-2; TRBD1 aligns across 9 bases. Per the germline V gene, CDR1 is MGHRA and CDR2 is YSYEKL. V dropped 4 bases and J dropped 3; count of bases not matched to a gene: 6. The CDR3 is made up of 15 amino acids. The CDR3 reads CASSPRQGGDYGYTF. The CDR3 DNA sequence: TGCGCCAGCAGCCCGAGACAGGGGGGGGACTATGGCTACACCTTC.

The gene calls are TRBV5-1 and TRBJ1-1, with 8 bases that match TRBD1. V gave up 7 bases and J gave up 0 bases; unmatched junction bases: 8. The CDR3 is 15 residues long. Looked up from germline, CDR1 is SGHRS and CDR2 is YFSETQ. CDR3 in amino acids: CASGSTGALNTEAFF. For the CDR3, the DNA is TGCGCCAGCGGCTCGACAGGGGCCTTGAACACTGAAGCTTTCTTT.

This chain connects TRBV20-1 to TRBJ1-2, with unresolved D. The V gene lost 7 bases and the J gene lost 3 bases, with 9 bases spanning the gap. This CDR3 comprises 11 residues. CDR1 DFQATT and CDR2 SNEGSKA come from the germline V gene (reference sequence). CDR3 loop: CSGGRDYGYTF. CDR3 nucleotides: TGCAGTGGAGGGCGCGACTATGGCTACACCTTC.

The rearrangement uses TRBV2 and TRBJ1-5; maybe TRBD1 (5 bases). CDR3 length: 17 amino acids. Between the trimmed V and J ends, which lost 0 bases and 6 bases, there was a span of 18 bases. CDR1 is SNHLY and CDR2 is FYNNEI in the germline V gene. CDR3 loop: CASSEATSGRAGQPQHF. Here the CDR3 DNA reads TGTGCCAGCAGTGAAGCCACCTCAGGCAGGGCTGGTCAGCCCCAGCATTTT.

The sample holds a few counts of this clone. This CDR3 reads CASSLSRSSYEQYF. The CDR3 DNA is TGTGCCAGCAGTTTATCGCGGAGCTCCTACGAGCAGTACTTC. The rearrangement uses TRBV2 and TRBJ2-7, with D uncertain. V lost 5 bases and J lost 0, with 11 bases in between. Germline V gene sequence: CDR1 SNHLY, CDR2 FYNNEI. The CDR3 is 14 amino acids.

The genes are TRBV5-1 and TRBJ2-3, with D uncertain. V shed 1 base and J shed 0 bases, with 9 bases lying between them. Per the germline V gene, CDR1 is SGHRS and CDR2 is YFSETQ. This CDR3 spans 15 amino acids. CDR3 sequence: CASSLFQLSTDTQYF. The CDR3 bases are TGCGCCAGCAGCTTGTTCCAACTGAGCACAGATACGCAGTATTTT.

The V call is TRBV28, the J call TRBJ1-1; D unclear. Trimming cost V 3 bases and J 5 bases, with 13 bases left between them. The CDR3 covers 14 residues. Germline CDR1 is MDHEN and CDR2 is SYDVKM. The CDR3 reads CASSLMEGKTEAFF. The CDR3 DNA follows: TGTGCCAGCAGTTTGATGGAGGGAAAAACTGAAGCTTTCTTT.

The V and J genes are TRBV9 and TRBJ2-1; 8 bases align to TRBD1. The CDR3 contains 12 residues. Losses at the gene ends were 7 bases for V and 9 bases for J; bases not matched to a gene: 6. Germline V gene data show CDR1 as SGDLS and CDR2 as YYNGEE. CDR3 nucleotide sequence: TGTGCCAGCGGACAGGGAGCAGGTGAGCAGTTCTTC. The encoded protein is CASGQGAGEQFF.

CDR3 protein: CASSLPRLLYSNQPQHF. CDR3 in DNA: TGTGCCAGCAGTTTGCCACGGTTGTTGTATAGCAATCAGCCCCAGCATTTT. The chain links TRBV28 to TRBJ1-5; D gene uncertain. The CDR3 runs to 17 residues. The V end lost 3 bases, the J end lost 0 bases, and 15 bases lay between the germline ends. CDR1 MDHEN and CDR2 SYDVKM come from the germline V gene.

Concerning this clone: At one end, the junction sequence differs from germline, possibly due to a read error. The chain employs TRBV7-9 and TRBJ1-2; the D is unclear. The CDR3 runs to 12 residues. CDR1 SEHNR and CDR2 FQNEAQ come from the germline V gene (reference sequence). The CDR3: CSSSLGGDGYTF. In DNA form, the CDR3 reads TGTTCCAGCAGCTTAGGAGGCGATGGCTACACCTTC.

V and J are TRBV6-1 and TRBJ1-4; 11 positions agree with TRBD1. The CDR3 totals 17 residues. Germline trimming cut 3 bases from V and 6 bases from J; bases unmatched to any gene: 9. The germline V gene encodes CDR1 MNHNS and CDR2 SASEGT. The CDR3 DNA is TGTGCCAGCAGTGACCGGACAGGGGGCCCCCAAGATGAAAAACTGTTTTTT. Translating gives CASSDRTGGPQDEKLFF.

This chain uses TRBV9 with TRBJ1-2; D is undetermined. This CDR3 is 15 amino acids long. V shed 3 bases and J shed 0 bases, with 12 bases lying between them. Germline CDR1 reads SGDLS; CDR2 reads YYNGEE. The CDR3 DNA reads TGTGCCAGCAGCGATCGGGAATCCCCTAACTATGGCTACACCTTC. Encoded protein: CASSDRESPNYGYTF.

The J gene is TRBJ2-5, the V gene TRBV5-1; tentative D call: TRBD2 (5 bases). There are 14 residues in the CDR3. V lost 5 bases and J 2 bases, leaving 13 bases between the germline ends. Germline CDR1 and CDR2: SGHRS and YFSETQ. CDR3 sequence reads: CASRPSGAQETQYF. The CDR3 nucleotides read TGCGCCAGCAGACCCAGCGGAGCGCAAGAGACCCAGTACTTC.

This chain joins TRBV18 and TRBJ2-2; perhaps TRBD1 as D (5 bases). The germline V gene encodes CDR1 KGHSH and CDR2 LQKENI. This CDR3 has 16 amino acids. V was trimmed by 0 bases and J by 2 bases, leaving 10 bases between them. CDR3 sequence reads: CASSPPQGLNTGELFF. The CDR3 DNA follows: TGTGCCAGCTCACCACCCCAGGGTCTAAACACCGGGGAGCTGTTTTTT.

This clone was detected many times. V usage is TRBV28 and J usage is TRBJ1-4; D ambiguous. Germline lookup yields CDR1 MDHEN and CDR2 SYDVKM. This CDR3 is 12 amino acids long. V gave up 6 bases and J gave up 8 bases, with 10 bases separating them. Here the CDR3 reads CASRDLEEKLFF. For the CDR3, the DNA is TGTGCCAGCAGGGACTTGGAGGAAAAACTGTTTTTT.

This clone was seen more than once but under ten times. The chain is built from TRBV28 and TRBJ1-1; D remains unclear. This CDR3 is built from 14 residues. Germline assignment: CDR1 MDHEN and CDR2 SYDVKM. The V gene lost 5 bases and the J gene lost 13 bases, with 23 bases spanning the gap. For the CDR3, the DNA is TGTGCCAGCAGTAACGCCGGGATCCAGTTTTCGGATTTCTTT. Translation gives CASSNAGIQFSDFF.